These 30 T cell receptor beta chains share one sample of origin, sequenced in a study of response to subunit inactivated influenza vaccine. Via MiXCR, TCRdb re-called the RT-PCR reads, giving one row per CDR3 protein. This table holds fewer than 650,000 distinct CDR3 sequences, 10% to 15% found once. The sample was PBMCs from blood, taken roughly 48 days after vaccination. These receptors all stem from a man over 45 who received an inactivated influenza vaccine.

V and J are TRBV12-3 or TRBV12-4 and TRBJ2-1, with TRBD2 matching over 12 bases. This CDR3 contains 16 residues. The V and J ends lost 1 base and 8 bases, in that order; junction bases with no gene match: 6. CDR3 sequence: CASSLGLAGGRDEQFF. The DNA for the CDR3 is TGTGCCAGCAGTTTAGGGCTAGCGGGAGGGCGGGATGAGCAGTTCTTC.

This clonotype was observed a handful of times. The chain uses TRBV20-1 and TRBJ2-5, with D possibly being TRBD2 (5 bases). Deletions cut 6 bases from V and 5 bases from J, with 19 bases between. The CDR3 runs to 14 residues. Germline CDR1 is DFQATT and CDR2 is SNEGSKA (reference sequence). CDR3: CSASGADVVETQYF. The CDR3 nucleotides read TGCAGTGCGAGCGGTGCCGACGTAGTGGAGACCCAGTACTTC.

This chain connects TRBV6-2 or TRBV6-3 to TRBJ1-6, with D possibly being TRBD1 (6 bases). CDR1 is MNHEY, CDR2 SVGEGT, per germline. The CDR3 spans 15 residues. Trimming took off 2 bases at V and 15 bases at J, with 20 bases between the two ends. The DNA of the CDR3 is TGTGCCAGCAGTTACATTACGGGGGCCTCAGCGGTCCTCCACTTT. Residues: CASSYITGASAVLHF.

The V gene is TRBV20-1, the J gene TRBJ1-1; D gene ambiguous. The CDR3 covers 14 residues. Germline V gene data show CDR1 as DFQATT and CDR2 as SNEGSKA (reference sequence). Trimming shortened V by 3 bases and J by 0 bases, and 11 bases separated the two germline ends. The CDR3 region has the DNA TGCAGTGCTAGCCCCGGCCGGGTGAACACTGAAGCTTTCTTT. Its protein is CSASPGRVNTEAFF.

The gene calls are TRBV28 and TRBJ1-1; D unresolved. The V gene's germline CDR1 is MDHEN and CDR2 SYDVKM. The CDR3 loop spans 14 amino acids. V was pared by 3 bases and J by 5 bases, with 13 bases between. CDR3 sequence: CASSLGLRKTEAFF. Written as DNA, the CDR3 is TGTGCCAGCAGTTTGGGGTTACGGAAGACTGAAGCTTTCTTT.

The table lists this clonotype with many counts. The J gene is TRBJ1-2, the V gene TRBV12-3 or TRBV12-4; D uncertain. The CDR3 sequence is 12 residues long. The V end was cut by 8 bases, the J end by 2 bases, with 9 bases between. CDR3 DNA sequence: TGTGCCAGCTCATCACAGAACTATGGCTACACCTTC. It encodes CASSSQNYGYTF.

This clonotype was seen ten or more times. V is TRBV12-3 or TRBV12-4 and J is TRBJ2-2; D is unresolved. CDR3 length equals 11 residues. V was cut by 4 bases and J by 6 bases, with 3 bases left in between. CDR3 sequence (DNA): TGTGCCAGCAGTTACCCCGGGGAGCTGTTTTTT. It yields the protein CASSYPGELFF.

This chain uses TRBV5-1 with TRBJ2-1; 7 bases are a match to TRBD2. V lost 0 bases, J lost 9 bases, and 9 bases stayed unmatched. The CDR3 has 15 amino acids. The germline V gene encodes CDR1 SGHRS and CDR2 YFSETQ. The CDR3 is CASSLGSSGMGEQFF. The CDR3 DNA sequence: TGCGCCAGCAGCTTGGGTTCCAGCGGGATGGGTGAGCAGTTCTTC.

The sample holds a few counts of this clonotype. The CDR3 here is CASERRGYQSYEQYF. CDR3 in DNA: TGTGCCAGCGAAAGAAGGGGGTACCAATCCTACGAGCAGTACTTC. The genes are TRBV5-5 and TRBJ2-7; maybe TRBD1 (6 bases). Per the germline V gene, CDR1 is SGHKS and CDR2 is YYEKEE (reference sequence). Trimming stripped 7 bases from V and 1 base from J, with 18 bases between. The CDR3 length is 15 residues.

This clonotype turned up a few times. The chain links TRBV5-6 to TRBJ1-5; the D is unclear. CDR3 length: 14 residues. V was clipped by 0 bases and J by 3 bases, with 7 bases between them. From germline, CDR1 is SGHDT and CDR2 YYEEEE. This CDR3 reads CASSLGRFNQPQHF. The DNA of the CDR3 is TGTGCCAGCAGCTTGGGGAGGTTCAATCAGCCCCAGCATTTT.

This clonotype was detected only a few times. The CDR3 nucleotides are TGCAGCGTTCCGACAGCGAACACCGGGGAGCTGTTTTTT. Translating gives CSVPTANTGELFF. V gene TRBV29-1 combines with J gene TRBJ2-2, with D possibly matching TRBD1 (5 bases). CDR1 SQVTM and CDR2 ANQGSEA come from the germline V gene. The CDR3 loop spans 13 amino acids. V shed 5 bases and J shed 0 bases, with 7 bases lying between them.

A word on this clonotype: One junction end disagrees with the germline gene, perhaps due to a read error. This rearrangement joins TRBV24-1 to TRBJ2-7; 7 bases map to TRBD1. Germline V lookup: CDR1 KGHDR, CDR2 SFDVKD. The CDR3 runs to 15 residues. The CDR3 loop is CATSDRTGPTYEQHF. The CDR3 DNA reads TGTGCCACCAGTGACCGGACAGGACCTACCTACGAGCAGCACTTC.

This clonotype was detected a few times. The DNA for the CDR3 is TGCGCCAGCAGCTTGGGACAGGTTACCAGGGGTATCACCGGGGAGCTGTTTTTT. Its protein is CASSLGQVTRGITGELFF. The J gene is TRBJ2-2, the V gene TRBV5-1, with a possible D match to TRBD1 (6 bases). The CDR3 spans 18 residues. V lost 0 bases and J 4 bases, leaving 19 bases between the germline ends. Germline CDR1 SGHRS, CDR2 YFSETQ.

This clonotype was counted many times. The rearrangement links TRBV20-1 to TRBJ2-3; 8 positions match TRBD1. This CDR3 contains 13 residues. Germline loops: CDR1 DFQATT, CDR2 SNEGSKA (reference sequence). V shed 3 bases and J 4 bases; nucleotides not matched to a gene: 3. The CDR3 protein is CSARLGQADTQYF. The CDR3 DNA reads TGCAGTGCTAGGTTGGGACAGGCAGATACGCAGTATTTT.

The CDR3 DNA reads as TGTGCCAGCAGCCTTGGGGCTAGCGGGGTCTCCTACGAGCAGTACTTC. Amino acid sequence: CASSLGASGVSYEQYF. V and J are TRBV14 and TRBJ2-7; 9 bases align to TRBD2. The trim removed 4 bases at V and 0 bases at J, leaving 7 bases unmatched. The germline gives CDR1 SGHDN, CDR2 FVKESK. CDR3 length: 16 amino acids.

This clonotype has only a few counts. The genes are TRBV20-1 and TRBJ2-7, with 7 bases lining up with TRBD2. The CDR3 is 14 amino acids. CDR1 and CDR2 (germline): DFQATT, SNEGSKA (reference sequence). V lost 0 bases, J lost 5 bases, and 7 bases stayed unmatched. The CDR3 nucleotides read TGCAGTGCTAGAGATCCGGCCCGGGGGGACGAGCAGTACTTC. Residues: CSARDPARGDEQYF.

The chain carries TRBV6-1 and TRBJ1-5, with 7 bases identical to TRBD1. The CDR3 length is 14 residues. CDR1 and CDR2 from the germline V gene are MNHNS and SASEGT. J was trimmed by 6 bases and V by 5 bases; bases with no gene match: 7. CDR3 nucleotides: TGTGCCAGCAGTATAAACAGGGGTAGTCAGCCCCAGCATTTT. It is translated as CASSINRGSQPQHF.

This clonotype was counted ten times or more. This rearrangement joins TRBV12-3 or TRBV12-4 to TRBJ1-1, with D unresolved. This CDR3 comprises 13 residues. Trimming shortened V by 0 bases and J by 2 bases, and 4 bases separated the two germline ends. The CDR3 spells CASSLALNTEAFF. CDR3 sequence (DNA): TGTGCCAGCAGTTTAGCACTTAACACTGAAGCTTTCTTT.

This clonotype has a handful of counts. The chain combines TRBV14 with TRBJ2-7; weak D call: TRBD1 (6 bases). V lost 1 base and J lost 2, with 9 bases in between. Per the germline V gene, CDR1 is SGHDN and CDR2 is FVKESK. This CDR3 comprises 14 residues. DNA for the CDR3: TGTGCCAGCAGCCAAGCCGCAGGGGCCTACGAGCAGTACTTC. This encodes CASSQAAGAYEQYF. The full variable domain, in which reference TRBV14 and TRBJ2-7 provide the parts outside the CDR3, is EAGVTQFPSHSVIEKGQTVTLRCDPISGHDNLYWYRRVMGKEIKFLLHFVKESKQDESGMPNNRFLAERTGGTYSTLKVQPAELEDSGVYFCASSQAAGAYEQYFGPGTRLTVT.

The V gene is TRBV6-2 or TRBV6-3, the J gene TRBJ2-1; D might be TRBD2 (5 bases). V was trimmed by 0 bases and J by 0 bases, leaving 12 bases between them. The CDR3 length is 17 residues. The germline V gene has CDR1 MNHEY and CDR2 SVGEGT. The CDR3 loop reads CASSYSRVLGSYNEQFF. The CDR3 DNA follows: TGTGCCAGCAGTTACTCGAGGGTTTTGGGCTCCTACAATGAGCAGTTCTTC.

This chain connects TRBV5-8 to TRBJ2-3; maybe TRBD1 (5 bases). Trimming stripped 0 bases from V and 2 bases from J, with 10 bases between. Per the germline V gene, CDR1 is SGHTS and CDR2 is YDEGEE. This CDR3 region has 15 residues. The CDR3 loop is CASSLGSGYTDTQYF. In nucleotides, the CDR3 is TGTGCCAGCAGCTTGGGGTCAGGGTACACAGATACGCAGTATTTT.

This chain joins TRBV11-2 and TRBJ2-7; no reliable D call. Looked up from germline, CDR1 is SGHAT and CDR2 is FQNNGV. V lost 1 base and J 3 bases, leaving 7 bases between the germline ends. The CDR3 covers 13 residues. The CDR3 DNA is TGTGCCAGCAGCTTAGTGTCCCTCTACGAGCAGTACTTC. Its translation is CASSLVSLYEQYF. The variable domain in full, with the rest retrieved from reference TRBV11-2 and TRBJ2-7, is EAGVAQSPRYKIIEKRQSVAFWCNPISGHATLYWYQQILGQGPKLLIQFQNNGVVDDSQLPKDRFSAERLKGVDSTLKIQPAKLEDSAVYLCASSLVSLYEQYFGPGTRLTVT.

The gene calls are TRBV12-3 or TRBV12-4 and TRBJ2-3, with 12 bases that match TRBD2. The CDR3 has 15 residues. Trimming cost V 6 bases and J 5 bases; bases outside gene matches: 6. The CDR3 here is CASRWTSGEGDTQYF. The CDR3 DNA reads TGTGCCAGCAGGTGGACTAGCGGGGAGGGAGATACGCAGTATTTT.

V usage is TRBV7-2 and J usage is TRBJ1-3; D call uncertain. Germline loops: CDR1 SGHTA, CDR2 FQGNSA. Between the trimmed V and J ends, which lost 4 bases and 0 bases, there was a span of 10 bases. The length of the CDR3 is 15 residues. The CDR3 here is CASSSGLVSGNTIYF. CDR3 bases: TGTGCCAGCAGCTCCGGCCTCGTCTCTGGAAACACCATATATTTT. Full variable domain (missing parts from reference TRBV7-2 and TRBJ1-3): GAGVSQSPSNKVTEKGKDVELRCDPISGHTALYWYRQSLGQGLEFLIYFQGNSAPDKSGLPSDRFSAERTGGSVSTLTIQRTQQEDSAVYLCASSSGLVSGNTIYFGEGSWLTVV.

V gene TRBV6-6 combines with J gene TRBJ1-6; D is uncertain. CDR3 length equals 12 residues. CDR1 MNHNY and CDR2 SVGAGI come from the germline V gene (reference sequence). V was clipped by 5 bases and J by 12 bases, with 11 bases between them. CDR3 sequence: CASSRSSKPLHF. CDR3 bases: TGTGCCAGCAGTCGTTCCTCCAAACCCCTCCACTTT.

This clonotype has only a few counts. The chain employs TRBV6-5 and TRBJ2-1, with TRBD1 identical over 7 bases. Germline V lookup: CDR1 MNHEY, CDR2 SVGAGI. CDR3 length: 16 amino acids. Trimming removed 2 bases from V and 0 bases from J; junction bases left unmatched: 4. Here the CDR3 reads CASSYISGGSYNEQFF. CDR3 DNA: TGTGCCAGCAGTTACATCTCAGGGGGCTCCTACAATGAGCAGTTCTTC.

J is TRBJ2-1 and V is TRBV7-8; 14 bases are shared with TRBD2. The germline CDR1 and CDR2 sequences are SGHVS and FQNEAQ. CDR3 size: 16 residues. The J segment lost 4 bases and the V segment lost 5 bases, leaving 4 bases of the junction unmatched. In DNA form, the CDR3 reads TGTGCCAGCAGCCTCAGGACTAGCGGGAGGTACAATGAGCAGTTCTTC. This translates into CASSLRTSGRYNEQFF.

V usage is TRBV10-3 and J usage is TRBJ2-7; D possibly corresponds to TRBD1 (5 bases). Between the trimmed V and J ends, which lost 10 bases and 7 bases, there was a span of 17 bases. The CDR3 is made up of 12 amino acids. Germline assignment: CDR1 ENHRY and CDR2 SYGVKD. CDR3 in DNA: TGTGCCACCGCAGGGTCTAATGGAGAGCAGTACTTC. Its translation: CATAGSNGEQYF.

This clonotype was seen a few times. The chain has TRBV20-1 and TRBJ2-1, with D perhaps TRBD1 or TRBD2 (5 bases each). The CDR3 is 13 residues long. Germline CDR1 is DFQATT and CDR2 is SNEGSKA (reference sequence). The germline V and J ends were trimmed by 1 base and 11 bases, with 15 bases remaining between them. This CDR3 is CSARALQRGQQFF. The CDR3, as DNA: TGCAGTGCTAGAGCCTTGCAGAGGGGCCAGCAGTTCTTC.

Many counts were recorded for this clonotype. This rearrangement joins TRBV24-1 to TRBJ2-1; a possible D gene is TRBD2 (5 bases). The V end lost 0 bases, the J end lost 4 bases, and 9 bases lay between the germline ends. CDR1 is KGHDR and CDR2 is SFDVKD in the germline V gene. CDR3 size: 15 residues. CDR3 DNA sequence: TGTGCCACCAGTGATTTGCGAGGGCAATACAATGAGCAGTTCTTC. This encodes CATSDLRGQYNEQFF.